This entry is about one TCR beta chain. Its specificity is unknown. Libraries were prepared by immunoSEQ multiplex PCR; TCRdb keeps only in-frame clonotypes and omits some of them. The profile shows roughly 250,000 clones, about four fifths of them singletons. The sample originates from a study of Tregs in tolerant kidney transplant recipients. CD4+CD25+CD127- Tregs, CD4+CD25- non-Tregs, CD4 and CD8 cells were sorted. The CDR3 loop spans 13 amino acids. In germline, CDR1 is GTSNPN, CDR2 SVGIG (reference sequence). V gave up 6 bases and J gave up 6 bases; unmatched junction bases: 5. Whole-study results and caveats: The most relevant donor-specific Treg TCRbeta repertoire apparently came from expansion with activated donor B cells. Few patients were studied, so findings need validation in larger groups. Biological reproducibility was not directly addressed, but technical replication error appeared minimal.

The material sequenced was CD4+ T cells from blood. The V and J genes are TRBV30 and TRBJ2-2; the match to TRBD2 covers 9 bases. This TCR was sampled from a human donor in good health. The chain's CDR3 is CACPGTSPGELFF. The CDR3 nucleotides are TGTGCCTGTCCCGGGACTAGCCCCGGGGAGCTGTTTTTT.